This T cell receptor beta chain is drawn from a study of T cells after yellow fever vaccination. Study-wide background: Fractions containing few cells were prepared with SMART-Seq v4 Ultra Low Input.

5'RACE template switching produced TCR cDNA carrying a universal primer site and UMIs. A single record per CDR3 protein comes from TCRdb applying MiXCR to the 5' RACE reads. The table shows more than 300,000 distinct CDR3 sequences, with about 11% occurring only once. Study observations and caveats: Sorted repertoires could include abundant contaminating clonotypes from bulk cells. A small share of clonotypes appeared in both CD4 and CD8 compartments.

This clonotype was counted ten times or more. The antigen is undetermined. J lost 1 base, V lost 7 bases, and 6 bases had no gene match. This CDR3 spans 14 amino acids. CDR1 is SGHTA and CDR2 is FQGNSA in the germline V gene. The V and J genes are TRBV7-2 and TRBJ1-1; 7 positions match TRBD1. This sample comprised CD4+ T cells sorted from PBMCs, obtained 45 days after the yellow fever booster vaccination. The sequence came from a man aged 18 to 35 who received the YFV17D yellow fever vaccine. CDR3 sequence (DNA): TGTGCCAGCACCATGAGGACAGGGAACACTGAAGCTTTCTTT. This translates into CASTMRTGNTEAFF.